Each of the 9 T cell receptor beta chains below was sequenced from the same sample in a study of T cell repertoires in cytomegalovirus infection. TCRdb passed the reads through MiXCR, listing each CDR3 protein once. Among approximately 500,000 distinct CDR3 sequences listed, approximately 11% were seen once. Material for sequencing was PBMCs. The receptors originated from a human donor in good health (CMV status not recorded). Some clones in this sample may be carry-over from other donors' samples.

The table lists this clonotype with a few counts. The CDR3 reads CASNQFGTIKGYGYTF. CDR3 coding DNA: TGTGCCAGCAACCAGTTCGGGACAATTAAGGGTTATGGCTACACCTTC. The chain couples TRBV12-3 or TRBV12-4 to TRBJ1-2; TRBD1 is a possible D gene (6 bases). The CDR3 covers 16 residues. V gave up 7 bases and J gave up 5 bases, with 23 bases separating them.

The chain is built from TRBV10-3 and TRBJ2-3; a weak D match, TRBD1 (6 bases). Between the trimmed V and J ends, which lost 4 bases and 4 bases, there was a span of 15 bases. The CDR3 is 15 residues long. Germline V gene lookup returns CDR1 ENHRY and CDR2 SYGVKD. CDR3 amino acids: CAISAWQGQADTQYF. The CDR3, as DNA: TGTGCCATCAGTGCATGGCAGGGGCAAGCAGATACGCAGTATTTT.

At least ten counts were recorded for this clonotype. This chain links TRBV27 with TRBJ1-6; tentatively, D is TRBD1 (5 bases). Per germline, CDR1 MNHEY and CDR2 SMNVEV (reference sequence). V was clipped by 8 bases and J by 7 bases, with 21 bases between them. The CDR3 contains 16 residues. The DNA for the CDR3 is TGTGCCAGCCTCAGCGTTGGGGGGTCAATCAATTCACCCCTCCACTTT. Protein sequence: CASLSVGGSINSPLHF.

This clonotype has ten or more counts. CDR3 bases: TGTGCCAGCAGTCTTAACACCGGGGCAAGCACCCAGTACTTC. This sequence encodes CASSLNTGASTQYF. This sequence joins TRBV28 and TRBJ2-5; D may match TRBD1 or TRBD2 (5 bases each). Germline V gene sequence: CDR1 MDHEN, CDR2 SYDVKM. The germline V and J ends were trimmed by 5 bases and 8 bases, with 18 bases remaining between them. The CDR3 loop spans 14 amino acids.

This clonotype was observed many times. V is TRBV4-1 and J is TRBJ2-1; 10 nucleotides agree with TRBD2. Germline CDR1 is MGHRA and CDR2 is YSYEKL. This CDR3 is 16 amino acids long. The trim removed 0 bases at V and 4 bases at J, leaving 3 bases unmatched. Here the CDR3 DNA reads TGCGCCAGCAGCCAAGAAAGGACTAGCGGATACAATGAGCAGTTCTTC. It is translated as CASSQERTSGYNEQFF.

The chain carries TRBV20-1 and TRBJ1-4; D possibly corresponds to TRBD1 (5 bases). In germline, CDR1 is DFQATT, CDR2 SNEGSKA (reference sequence). The V and J ends lost 5 bases and 8 bases respectively, with 18 bases between them. The CDR3 is 14 residues long. This CDR3 is CSAGIVGAWEKLFF. CDR3 bases: TGCAGTGCTGGGATTGTCGGGGCATGGGAAAAACTGTTTTTT.

The genes are TRBV10-3 and TRBJ2-1; perhaps TRBD2 as D (5 bases). The CDR3 is 12 amino acids. Trimming shortened V by 2 bases and J by 14 bases, and 13 bases separated the two germline ends. Germline V gene data show CDR1 as ENHRY and CDR2 as SYGVKD. CDR3 protein: CAISEQAVGEFF. CDR3 DNA sequence: TGTGCCATCAGTGAGCAGGCGGTCGGGGAGTTCTTC.

The V call is TRBV6-5, the J call TRBJ2-1, with 8 bases aligning to TRBD2. In germline, CDR1 is MNHEY, CDR2 SVGAGI. This CDR3 has 16 residues. Trimming took 2 bases from V and 6 from J; bases not matched to a gene: 9. CDR3 protein: CASSYPPGLGGNEQFF. In nucleotides, the CDR3 is TGTGCCAGCAGTTACCCTCCGGGACTAGGGGGCAATGAGCAGTTCTTC.

In regard to this clonotype: One end of the junction is discordant with germline, which a read error may explain. The rearrangement joins TRBV7-2 to TRBJ2-5; either TRBD1 or TRBD2 may fit D (5 bases each). In germline, CDR1 is SGHTA, CDR2 FQGNSA. There are 15 residues in the CDR3. Here the CDR3 DNA reads TGTGCCAGCAGCTTAGCGTTCGGGGCCCAAGAGACCCGGTACTTC. Amino acids: CASSLAFGAQETRYF.